These T cell receptor beta chains were read from a single sample in a study of cytomegalovirus exposure and HLA in healthy donors. Using immunoSEQ multiplex PCR, the repertoire was profiled, and TCRdb retains in-frame clones only, with some absent. This sample has almost 200,000 clones; roughly 85% occur once, and the top ten carry nearly 4.5%. The sequencing input was PBMCs. These receptors originate from a woman aged 30 to 39 in good health and CMV-seropositive. Each CDR3 is given with its conserved first and last residue. A D gene is named only where the DNA matches it firmly. Some rows mark clone size as missing; the rest say once, few, many or name a class of expanded clone.

D gene	clone size	V gene	J gene	CDR3 protein	CDR3 DNA
NA	few	TRBV6-6	TRBJ1-1	CASSQPGQNTEAFF	TGTGCCAGCAGTCAACCGGGACAGAACACTGAAGCTTTCTTT
NA	NA	TRBV7-9	TRBJ2-1	CASSLESSYNEQFF	TGTGCCAGCAGCTTAGAGAGCTCCTACAATGAGCAGTTCTTC
TRBD1	NA	TRBV9	TRBJ1-1	CASSGTGETNTEAFF	TGTGCCAGCAGCGGAACAGGGGAGACGAACACTGAAGCTTTCTTT
TRBD2	NA	TRBV2	TRBJ2-7	CASSATSGRAGEQYF	TGTGCCAGCAGCGCTACTAGCGGGAGGGCTGGCGAGCAGTACTTC
TRBD2	NA	TRBV4-1	TRBJ2-7	CASSQDWSSGVAYEQYF	TGCGCCAGCAGCCAAGATTGGTCTAGCGGGGTCGCCTACGAGCAGTACTTC
TRBD1	few	TRBV7-2	TRBJ2-7	CASSFRTGGSSSYEQYF	TGTGCCAGCAGCTTCCGGACAGGGGGTTCCAGCTCCTACGAGCAGTACTTC
TRBD2	NA	TRBV11-3	TRBJ2-3	CASSSIAGGGSTQYF	TGTGCCAGCAGCTCAATAGCGGGAGGGGGGAGTACGCAGTATTTT
TRBD1	NA	TRBV2	TRBJ2-5	CASREGTGDTVDQETQYF	TGTGCCAGCAGGGAAGGGACAGGGGATACAGTGGACCAAGAGACCCAGTACTTC
NA	NA	TRBV7-2	TRBJ2-7	CASSLGRRSYEQYF	TGTGCCAGCAGCTTAGGCAGGCGAAGCTACGAGCAGTACTTC
TRBD2	NA	TRBV2	TRBJ2-7	CASRGLAGGYQYF	TGTGCCAGCCGGGGGCTAGCGGGGGGATACCAGTACTTC
NA	NA	TRBV18	TRBJ1-6	CASSPEEGIYNSPLHF	TGTGCCAGCTCACCGGAGGAGGGGATTTATAATTCACCCCTCCACTTT
TRBD1	NA	TRBV6-5	TRBJ1-4	CASSPRDRNEKLFF	TGTGCCAGCAGTCCGCGGGACAGGAATGAAAAACTGTTTTTT
TRBD1	once	TRBV6-1	TRBJ2-7	CASSDRTGLNPEQYF	TGTGCCAGCAGTGACCGGACAGGGCTGAATCCCGAGCAGTACTTC
TRBD1	NA	TRBV6-5	TRBJ2-7	CASSYRGQGRYEQYF	TGTGCCAGCAGTTACAGGGGACAGGGGAGGTACGAGCAGTACTTC
TRBD1	NA	TRBV6-5	TRBJ2-6	CASRTGGVGANVLTF	TGTGCCAGCAGAACAGGGGGCGTGGGGGCCAACGTCCTGACTTTC
NA	NA	TRBV19	TRBJ2-6	CASSRRLGGANVLTF	TGTGCCAGTAGTAGAAGGCTAGGTGGGGCCAACGTCCTGACTTTC
NA	NA	TRBV29-1	TRBJ2-5	CSVAGETQYF	TGCAGCGTTGCGGGAGAGACCCAGTACTTC
TRBD1	NA	TRBV5-1	TRBJ2-7	CASSRIGQGDSYEQYF	TGCGCCAGCAGCCGAATAGGACAGGGGGATTCCTACGAGCAGTACTTC
TRBD1	NA	TRBV9	TRBJ2-7	CASSVRQGEDYEQYF	TGTGCCAGCAGCGTTAGACAGGGGGAGGACTACGAGCAGTACTTC
NA	NA	TRBV7-2	TRBJ1-1	CASSLSANTEAFF	TGTGCCAGCAGCTTAAGCGCAAACACTGAAGCTTTCTTT
NA	NA	TRBV10-3	TRBJ1-2	CAISGQSGAGDYGYTF	TGTGCCATCAGCGGACAGTCGGGTGCAGGCGACTATGGCTACACCTTC
NA	NA	TRBV29-1	TRBJ2-5	CSVGQVEETQYF	TGCAGCGTTGGACAGGTGGAAGAGACCCAGTACTTC
TRBD2	few	TRBV5-1	TRBJ2-3	CASSRGSGTQYF	TGCGCCAGCAGCCGCGGGAGTGGTACGCAGTATTTT
NA	NA	TRBV6-5	TRBJ2-2	CASTPVRGNTGELFF	TGTGCCAGCACTCCAGTCAGGGGGAACACCGGGGAGCTGTTTTTT
TRBD2	NA	TRBV5-8	TRBJ2-1	CASSTFSGRIWNEQFF	TGTGCCAGCAGCACCTTTAGCGGGAGAATATGGAATGAGCAGTTCTTC
TRBD2	NA	TRBV29-1	TRBJ2-1	CSVDRREFYYNEQFF	TGCAGCGTCGACCGGCGGGAGTTCTACTACAATGAGCAGTTCTTC
TRBD1	NA	TRBV9	TRBJ1-4	CASSARDRANEKLFF	TGTGCCAGCAGCGCCCGGGACAGGGCTAATGAAAAACTGTTTTTT
TRBD1	few	TRBV28	TRBJ2-5	CASSPYRTGNGKTQYF	TGTGCCAGCAGTCCCTATAGGACAGGGAACGGAAAGACCCAGTACTTC
TRBD1	NA	TRBV4-2	TRBJ1-3	CASSQMTGILTPVSGNTIYF	TGTGCCAGCAGCCAAATGACAGGGATTCTTACCCCTGTTTCTGGAAACACCATATATTTT
TRBD1	few	TRBV18	TRBJ2-7	CASSKGGSEQYF	TGTGCCAGCTCAAAAGGGGGCTCCGAGCAGTACTTC
NA	NA	TRBV7-6	TRBJ2-3	CASSPQGWTDTQYF	TGTGCCAGCAGCCCTCAGGGGTGGACAGATACGCAGTATTTT
TRBD1	NA	TRBV29-1	TRBJ2-3	CSVNRGNTDTQYF	TGCAGCGTTAACAGGGGAAACACAGATACGCAGTATTTT
NA	few	TRBV18	TRBJ2-7	CASSPPVAGRMNSSYEQYF	TGTGCCAGCTCACCACCGGTGGCAGGGAGGATGAATAGCTCCTACGAGCAGTACTTC
TRBD2	few	TRBV7-2	TRBJ2-1	CASSLVGDYSNEQFF	TGTGCCAGCAGCTTAGTGGGGGACTACAGCAATGAGCAGTTCTTC
TRBD1	NA	TRBV7-6	TRBJ2-2	CASRRDRGSINTGELFF	TGTGCCAGCAGGAGGGACAGGGGTTCTATTAACACCGGGGAGCTGTTTTTT
NA	once	TRBV4-1	TRBJ1-5	CASSQDKGGDSNQPQHF	TGCGCCAGCAGCCAAGATAAGGGGGGGGATAGCAATCAGCCCCAGCATTTT
NA	NA	TRBV4-2	TRBJ2-7	CASSPSDTGYEQYF	TGTGCCAGCAGCCCATCGGACACGGGCTACGAGCAGTACTTC
TRBD2	NA	TRBV2	TRBJ2-1	CASSELAGALYNEQFF	TGTGCCAGCAGTGAACTAGCGGGGGCCCTTTACAATGAGCAGTTCTTC
TRBD1	once	TRBV9	TRBJ1-2	CASSGPDRDYGYTF	TGTGCCAGCAGCGGGCCGGACAGGGATTATGGCTACACCTTC
NA	NA	TRBV6-1	TRBJ2-5	CASSAGVKETQYF	TGTGCCAGCAGTGCAGGGGTGAAGGAGACCCAGTACTTC
TRBD1	few	TRBV6-5	TRBJ2-7	CASRVRDSYEQYF	TGTGCCAGCAGAGTCCGGGACAGCTACGAGCAGTACTTC
TRBD2	NA	TRBV4-1	TRBJ2-1	CASSRNVLAGGPSHNEQFF	TGCGCCAGCAGCCGGAATGTCCTAGCGGGGGGGCCCTCCCACAATGAGCAGTTCTTC
NA	NA	TRBV6-1	TRBJ1-2	CATSGQETNYGYTF	TGTGCCACCTCAGGACAAGAAACTAACTATGGCTACACCTTC
NA	NA	TRBV27	TRBJ2-1	CASSLIGVAAYNEQFF	TGTGCCAGCAGTTTAATTGGGGTAGCGGCCTACAATGAGCAGTTCTTC
NA	NA	TRBV21-1	TRBJ2-3	CASSGAGEMDTQYF	TGTGCCAGCAGCGGGGCAGGGGAAATGGATACGCAGTATTTT
TRBD2	NA	TRBV5-5	TRBJ2-7	CASSFASGTYEQYF	TGTGCCAGCAGCTTCGCTAGCGGGACCTACGAGCAGTACTTC
NA	NA	TRBV7-6	TRBJ2-7	CASSPRDTGYEQYF	TGTGCCAGCAGCCCACGGGACACCGGCTACGAGCAGTACTTC
TRBD1	NA	TRBV6-5	TRBJ1-4	CASGRQGPNEKLFF	TGTGCCAGCGGAAGACAGGGGCCAAATGAAAAACTGTTTTTT